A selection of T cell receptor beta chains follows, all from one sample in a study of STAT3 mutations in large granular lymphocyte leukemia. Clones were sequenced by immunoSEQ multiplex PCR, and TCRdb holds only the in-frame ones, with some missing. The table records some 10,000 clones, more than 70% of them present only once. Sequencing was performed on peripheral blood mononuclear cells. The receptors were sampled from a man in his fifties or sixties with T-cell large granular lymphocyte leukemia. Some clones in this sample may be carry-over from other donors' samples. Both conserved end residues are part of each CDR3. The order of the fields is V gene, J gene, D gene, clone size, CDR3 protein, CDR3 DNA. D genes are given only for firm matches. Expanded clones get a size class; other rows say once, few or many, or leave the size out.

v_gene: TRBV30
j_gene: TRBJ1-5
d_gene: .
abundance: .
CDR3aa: CAWNKGGNQPQHF
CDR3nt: TGTGCCTGGAATAAGGGAGGCAATCAGCCCCAGCATTTT

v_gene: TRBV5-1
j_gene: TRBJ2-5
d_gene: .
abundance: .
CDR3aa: CASSSATGTKQETQYF
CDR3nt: TGCGCCAGCAGCTCCGCCACCGGGACCAAACAAGAGACCCAGTACTTC

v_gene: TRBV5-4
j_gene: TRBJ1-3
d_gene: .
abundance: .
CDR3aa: CASSLKGVEGNTIYF
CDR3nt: TGTGCCAGCAGCTTGAAGGGTGTGGAAGGAAACACCATATATTTT

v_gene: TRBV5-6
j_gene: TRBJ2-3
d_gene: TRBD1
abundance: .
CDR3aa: CASSLRTGGSDTQYF
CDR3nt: TGTGCCAGCAGCTTAAGGACAGGGGGCTCAGATACGCAGTATTTT

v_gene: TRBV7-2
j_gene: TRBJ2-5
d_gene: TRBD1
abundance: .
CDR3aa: CASSLAGGPGTQYF
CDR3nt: TGTGCCAGCAGCTTAGCAGGGGGCCCGGGGACCCAGTACTTC

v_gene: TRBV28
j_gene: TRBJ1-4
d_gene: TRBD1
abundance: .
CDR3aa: CASSGEGAGDEKLFF
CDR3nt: TGTGCCAGCAGTGGCGAGGGGGCAGGAGATGAAAAACTGTTTTTT

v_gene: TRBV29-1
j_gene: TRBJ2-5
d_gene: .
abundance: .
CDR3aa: CSVRYGTGEETQYF
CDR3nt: TGCAGCGTAAGATATGGAACGGGCGAAGAGACCCAGTACTTC

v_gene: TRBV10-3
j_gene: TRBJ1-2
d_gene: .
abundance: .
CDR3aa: CAIGEEVNYGYTF
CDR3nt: TGTGCCATCGGCGAGGAGGTTAACTATGGCTACACCTTC

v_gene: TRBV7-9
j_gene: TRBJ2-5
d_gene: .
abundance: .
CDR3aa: CASSLQETQYF
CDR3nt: TGTGCCAGCAGCTTACAGGAGACCCAGTACTTC

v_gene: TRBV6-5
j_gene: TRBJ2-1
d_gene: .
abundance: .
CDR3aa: CASSDHLTTYNEQFF
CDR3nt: TGTGCCAGCAGCGACCATCTGACTACTTACAATGAGCAGTTCTTC

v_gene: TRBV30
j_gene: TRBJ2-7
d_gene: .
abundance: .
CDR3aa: CALGRSFYYEQYF
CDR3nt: TGTGCCTTGGGACGGAGCTTTTACTACGAGCAGTACTTC

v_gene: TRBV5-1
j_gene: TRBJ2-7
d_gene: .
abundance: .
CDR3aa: CASSLAPVKGSYEQYF
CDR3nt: TGCGCCAGCAGCTTGGCCCCAGTCAAAGGATCCTACGAGCAGTACTTC

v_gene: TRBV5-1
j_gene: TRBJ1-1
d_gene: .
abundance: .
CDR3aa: CASSLDPRGSEAFF
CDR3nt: TGCGCCAGCAGCCTAGACCCCCGGGGGTCTGAAGCTTTCTTT

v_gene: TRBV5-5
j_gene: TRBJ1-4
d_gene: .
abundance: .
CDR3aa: CASSLQGFGEKLFF
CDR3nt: TGTGCCAGCAGCTTGCAAGGGTTCGGGGAAAAACTGTTTTTT

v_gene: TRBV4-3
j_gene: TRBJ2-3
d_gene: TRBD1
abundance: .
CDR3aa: CASSQDDRGTDTQYF
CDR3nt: TGCGCCAGCAGCCAAGATGACAGGGGCACAGATACGCAGTATTTT

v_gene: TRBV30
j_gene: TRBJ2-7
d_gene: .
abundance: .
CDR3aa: CAWGSSYEQYF
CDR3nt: TGTGCCTGGGGCTCCTCCTACGAGCAGTACTTC

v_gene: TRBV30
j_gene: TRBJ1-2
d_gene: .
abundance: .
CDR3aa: CAWGRSGTQNYGYTF
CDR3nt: TGTGCCTGGGGGCGATCCGGGACCCAAAACTATGGCTACACCTTC

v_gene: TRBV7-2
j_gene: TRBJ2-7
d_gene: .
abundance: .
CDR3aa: CASSFSLADSYEQYF
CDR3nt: TGTGCCAGCAGCTTCAGTTTAGCGGACTCCTACGAGCAGTACTTC

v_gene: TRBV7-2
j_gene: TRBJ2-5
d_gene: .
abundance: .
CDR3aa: CASTLGRLGAQYF
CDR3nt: TGTGCCAGTACCCTGGGGAGACTAGGGGCCCAGTACTTC

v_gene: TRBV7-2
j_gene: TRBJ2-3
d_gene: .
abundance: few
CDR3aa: CASTIGGALDTQYF
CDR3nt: TGTGCCAGCACCATCGGAGGGGCCCTAGATACGCAGTATTTT

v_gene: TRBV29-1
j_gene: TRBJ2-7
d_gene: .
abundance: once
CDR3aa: CSVEEGRGEQYF
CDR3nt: TGCAGCGTTGAAGAGGGCAGGGGCGAGCAGTACTTC

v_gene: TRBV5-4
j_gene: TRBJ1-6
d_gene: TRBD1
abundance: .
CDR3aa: CASSQPGQGNSPLHF
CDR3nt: TGTGCCAGCAGCCAACCGGGACAGGGGAATTCACCCCTCCACTTT

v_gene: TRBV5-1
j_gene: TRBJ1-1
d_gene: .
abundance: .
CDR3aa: CASSSRGAATEAFF
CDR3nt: TGCGCCAGCAGCTCCAGGGGTGCGGCCACTGAAGCTTTCTTT

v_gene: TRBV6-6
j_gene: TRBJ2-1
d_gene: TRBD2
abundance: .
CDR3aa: CASRSTSGSTSNEQFF
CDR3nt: TGTGCCAGCAGATCCACTAGCGGGAGTACTTCCAATGAGCAGTTCTTC

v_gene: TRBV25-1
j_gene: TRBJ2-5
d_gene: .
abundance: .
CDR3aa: CASSELKETQYF
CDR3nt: TGTGCCAGCAGTGAATTGAAAGAGACCCAGTACTTC

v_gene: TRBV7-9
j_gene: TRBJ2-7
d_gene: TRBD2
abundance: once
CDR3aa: CASSLEGGTSSEQYF
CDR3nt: TGTGCCAGCAGCTTAGAAGGGGGGACTAGCAGCGAGCAGTACTTC

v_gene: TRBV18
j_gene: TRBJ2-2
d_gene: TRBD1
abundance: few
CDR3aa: CASSPPGQGTGELFF
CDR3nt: TGTGCCAGCTCACCACCGGGACAGGGAACCGGGGAGCTGTTTTTT

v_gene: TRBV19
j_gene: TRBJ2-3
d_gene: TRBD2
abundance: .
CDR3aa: CASSIVLAGGPGTQYF
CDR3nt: TGTGCCAGTAGTATAGTACTAGCGGGAGGGCCGGGTACGCAGTATTTT

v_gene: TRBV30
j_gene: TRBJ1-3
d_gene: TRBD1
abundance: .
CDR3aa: CAWSFSLGDSSYSGNTIYF
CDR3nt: TGTGCCTGGAGTTTCTCGCTGGGGGACAGCTCCTACTCTGGAAACACCATATATTTT

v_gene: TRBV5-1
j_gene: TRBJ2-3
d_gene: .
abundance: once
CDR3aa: CASSSLAVGGTDTQYF
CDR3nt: TGCGCCAGCAGCTCATTAGCGGTTGGGGGCACAGATACGCAGTATTTT

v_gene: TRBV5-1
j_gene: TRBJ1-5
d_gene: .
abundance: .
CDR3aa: CASSLGALGSNQPQHF
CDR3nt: TGCGCCAGCAGCTTAGGTGCCCTAGGTAGCAATCAGCCCCAGCATTTT

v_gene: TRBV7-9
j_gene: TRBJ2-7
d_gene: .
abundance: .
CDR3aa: CASSSDSFAPYEQYF
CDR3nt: TGTGCCAGCAGCTCCGATTCCTTTGCCCCCTACGAGCAGTACTTC

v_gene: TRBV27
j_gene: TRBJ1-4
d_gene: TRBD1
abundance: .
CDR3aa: CASSLGTGNEKLFF
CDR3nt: TGTGCCAGCAGTTTAGGGACAGGGAATGAAAAACTGTTTTTT

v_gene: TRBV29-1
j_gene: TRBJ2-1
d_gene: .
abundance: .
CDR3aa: CSVVGSSYNEQFF
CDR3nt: TGCAGCGTTGTCGGGAGCTCCTACAATGAGCAGTTCTTC

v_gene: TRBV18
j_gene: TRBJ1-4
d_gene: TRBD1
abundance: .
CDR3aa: CASSQRMGQRNEKLFF
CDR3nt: TGTGCCAGCTCACAGCGGATGGGACAGCGAAATGAAAAACTGTTTTTT

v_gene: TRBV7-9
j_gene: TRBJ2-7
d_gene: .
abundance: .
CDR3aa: CASSLANYEQYF
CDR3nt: TGTGCCAGCAGCTTAGCGAACTACGAGCAGTACTTC

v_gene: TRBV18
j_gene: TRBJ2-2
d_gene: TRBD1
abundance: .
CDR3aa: CASSPRLGTGNTGELFF
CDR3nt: TGTGCCAGCTCACCACGTTTGGGGACAGGGAACACCGGGGAGCTGTTTTTT

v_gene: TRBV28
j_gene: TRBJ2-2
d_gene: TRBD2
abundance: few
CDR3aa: CASSAGTSGIPGELFF
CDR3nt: TGTGCCAGCAGTGCCGGGACTAGCGGGATTCCCGGGGAGCTGTTTTTT

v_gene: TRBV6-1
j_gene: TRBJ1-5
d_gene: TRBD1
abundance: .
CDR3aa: CASSLDRGRRQPQHF
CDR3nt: TGTGCCAGCAGTCTGGACAGGGGGCGCAGACAGCCCCAGCATTTT